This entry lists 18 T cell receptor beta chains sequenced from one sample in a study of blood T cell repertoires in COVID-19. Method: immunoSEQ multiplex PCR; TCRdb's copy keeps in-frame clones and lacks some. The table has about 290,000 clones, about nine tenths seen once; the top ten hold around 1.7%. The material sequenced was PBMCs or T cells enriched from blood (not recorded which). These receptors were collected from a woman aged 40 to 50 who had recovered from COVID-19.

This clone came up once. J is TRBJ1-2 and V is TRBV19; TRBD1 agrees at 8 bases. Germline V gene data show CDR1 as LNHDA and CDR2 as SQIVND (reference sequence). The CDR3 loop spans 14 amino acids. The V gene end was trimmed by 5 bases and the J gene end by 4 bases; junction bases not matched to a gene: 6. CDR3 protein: CASSGRGLVYGYTF. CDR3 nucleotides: TGTGCCAGTAGTGGCAGGGGGCTGGTCTATGGCTACACCTTC. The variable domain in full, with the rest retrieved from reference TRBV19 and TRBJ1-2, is DGGITQSPKYLFRKEGQNVTLSCEQNLNHDAMYWYRQDPGQGLRLIYYSQIVNDFQKGDIAEGYSVSREKKESFPLTVTSAQKNPTAFYLCASSGRGLVYGYTFGSGTRLTVV.

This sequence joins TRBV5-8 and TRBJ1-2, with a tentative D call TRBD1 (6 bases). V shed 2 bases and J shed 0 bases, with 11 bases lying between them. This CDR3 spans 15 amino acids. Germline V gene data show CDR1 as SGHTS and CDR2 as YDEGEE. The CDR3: CASSFSGQTNYGYTF. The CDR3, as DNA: TGTGCCAGCAGCTTTTCTGGACAGACTAACTATGGCTACACCTTC.

CDR3: CASSRQVSEQFF. CDR3 nucleotides: TGTGCCAGCAGCCGCCAGGTTAGTGAGCAGTTCTTC. V and J are TRBV3-1 (or the pseudogene TRBV3-2) and TRBJ2-1; D unclear. Germline V gene sequence: CDR1 LGHDT, CDR2 YNNKEL (reference sequence). V lost 4 bases and J lost 9, with 10 bases in between. This CDR3 is built from 12 residues.

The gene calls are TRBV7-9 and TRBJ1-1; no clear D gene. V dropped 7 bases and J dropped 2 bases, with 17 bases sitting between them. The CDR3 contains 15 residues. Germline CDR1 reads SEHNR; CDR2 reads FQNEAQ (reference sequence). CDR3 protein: CASNPRVEGNTEAFF. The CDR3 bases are TGTGCCAGCAACCCTCGGGTGGAGGGAAACACTGAAGCTTTCTTT. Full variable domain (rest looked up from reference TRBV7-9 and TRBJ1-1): DTGVSQNPRHKITKRGQNVTFRCDPISEHNRLYWYRQTLGQGPEFLTYFQNEAQLEKSRLLSDRFSAERPKGSFSTLEIQRTEQGDSAMYLCASNPRVEGNTEAFFGQGTRLTVV.

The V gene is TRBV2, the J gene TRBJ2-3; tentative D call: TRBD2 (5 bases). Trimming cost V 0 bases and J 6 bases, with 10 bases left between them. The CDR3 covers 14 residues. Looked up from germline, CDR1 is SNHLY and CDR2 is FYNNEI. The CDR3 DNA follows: TGTGCCAGCAGTGAAGCGCTAAGGGAGGATACGCAGTATTTT. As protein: CASSEALREDTQYF. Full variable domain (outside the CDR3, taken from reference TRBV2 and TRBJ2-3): EPEVTQTPSHQVTQMGQEVILRCVPISNHLYFYWYRQILGQKVEFLVSFYNNEISEKSEIFDDQFSVERPDGSNFTLKIRSTKLEDSAMYFCASSEALREDTQYFGPGTRLTVL.

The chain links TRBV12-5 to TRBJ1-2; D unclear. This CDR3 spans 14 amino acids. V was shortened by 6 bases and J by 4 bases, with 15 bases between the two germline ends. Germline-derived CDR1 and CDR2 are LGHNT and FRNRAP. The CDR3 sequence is CASGYSPAGYGYTF. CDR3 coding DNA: TGTGCTAGTGGCTATTCGCCAGCGGGCTATGGCTACACCTTC.

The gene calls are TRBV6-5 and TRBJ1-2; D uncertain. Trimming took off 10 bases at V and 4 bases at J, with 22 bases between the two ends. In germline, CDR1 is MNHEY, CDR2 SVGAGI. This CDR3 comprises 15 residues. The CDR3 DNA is TGTGCCACCGCCGCCAATCACGAGGCGGGCTATGGCTACACCTTC. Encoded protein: CATAANHEAGYGYTF.

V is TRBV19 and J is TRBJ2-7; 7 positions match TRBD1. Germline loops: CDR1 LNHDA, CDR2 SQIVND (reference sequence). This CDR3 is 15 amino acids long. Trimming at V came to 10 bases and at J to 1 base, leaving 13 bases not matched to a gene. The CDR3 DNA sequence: TGTGCCACCACCCCTTCGTCGGGACAGTCCTACGAGCAGTACTTC. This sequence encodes CATTPSSGQSYEQYF.

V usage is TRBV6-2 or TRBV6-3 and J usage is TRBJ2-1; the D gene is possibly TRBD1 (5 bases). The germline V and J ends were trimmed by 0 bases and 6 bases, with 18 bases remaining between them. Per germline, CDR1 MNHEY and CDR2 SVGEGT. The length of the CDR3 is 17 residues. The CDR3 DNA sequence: TGTGCCAGCAGTTACTCGCTCGGGCAGGGTCGTTTCAATGAGCAGTTCTTC. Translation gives CASSYSLGQGRFNEQFF.

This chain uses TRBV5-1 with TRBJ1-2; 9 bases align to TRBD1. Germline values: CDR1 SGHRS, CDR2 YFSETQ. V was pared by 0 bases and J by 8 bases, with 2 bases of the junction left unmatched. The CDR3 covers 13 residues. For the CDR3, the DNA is TGCGCCAGCAGCTTGGCCGGGACAGGGGGCTACACCTTC. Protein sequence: CASSLAGTGGYTF.

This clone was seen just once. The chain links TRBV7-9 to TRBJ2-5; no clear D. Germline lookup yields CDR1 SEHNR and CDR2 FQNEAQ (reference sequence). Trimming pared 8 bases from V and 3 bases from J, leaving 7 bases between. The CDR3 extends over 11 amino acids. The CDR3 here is CASAQEETQYF. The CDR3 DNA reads TGTGCCAGCGCGCAGGAAGAGACCCAGTACTTC.

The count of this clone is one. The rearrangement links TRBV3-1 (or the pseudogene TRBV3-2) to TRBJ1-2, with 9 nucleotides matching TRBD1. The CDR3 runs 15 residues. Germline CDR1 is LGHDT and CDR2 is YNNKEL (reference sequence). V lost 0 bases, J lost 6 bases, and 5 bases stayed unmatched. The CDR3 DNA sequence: TGTGCCAGCAGCCAAGAAAACAGGGGGCGTAATGGCTACACCTTC. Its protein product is CASSQENRGRNGYTF.

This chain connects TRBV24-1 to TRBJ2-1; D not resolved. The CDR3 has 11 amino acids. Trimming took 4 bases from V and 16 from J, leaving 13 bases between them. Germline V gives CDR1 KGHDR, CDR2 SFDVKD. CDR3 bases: TGTGCCACCAGTGAGTCAGGAAGTTTTTTCTTC. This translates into CATSESGSFFF.

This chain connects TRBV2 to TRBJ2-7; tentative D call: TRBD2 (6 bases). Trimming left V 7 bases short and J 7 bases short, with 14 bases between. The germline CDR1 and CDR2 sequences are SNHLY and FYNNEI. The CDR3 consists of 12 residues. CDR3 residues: CASTKGREEQYF. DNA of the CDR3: TGTGCCAGCACCAAAGGACGGGAGGAGCAGTACTTC.

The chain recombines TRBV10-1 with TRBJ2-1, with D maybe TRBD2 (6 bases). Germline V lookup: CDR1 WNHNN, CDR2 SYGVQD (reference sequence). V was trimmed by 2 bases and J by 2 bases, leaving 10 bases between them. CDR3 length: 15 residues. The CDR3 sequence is CASSEGGAPYNEQFF. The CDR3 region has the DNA TGCGCCAGCAGTGAGGGAGGGGCGCCCTACAATGAGCAGTTCTTC.

The CDR3 nucleotides read TGTGCCAGCAGCCAAGAACGAGACAAACCATTTCAAGAGACCCAGTACTTC. It is translated as CASSQERDKPFQETQYF. The J gene is TRBJ2-5, the V gene TRBV3-1 (or the pseudogene TRBV3-2); D is uncertain. CDR3 length: 17 amino acids. Germline V CDR1 and CDR2: LGHDT, YNNKEL (reference sequence). V lost 0 bases, J lost 2 bases, and 16 bases lay in between.

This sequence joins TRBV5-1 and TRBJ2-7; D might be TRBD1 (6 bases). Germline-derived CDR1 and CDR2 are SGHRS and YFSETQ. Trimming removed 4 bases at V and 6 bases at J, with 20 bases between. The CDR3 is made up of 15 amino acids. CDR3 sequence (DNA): TGCGCCAGCAGCATCGGACAGCTTAAGCTTACCGAGCAGTACTTC. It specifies CASSIGQLKLTEQYF.

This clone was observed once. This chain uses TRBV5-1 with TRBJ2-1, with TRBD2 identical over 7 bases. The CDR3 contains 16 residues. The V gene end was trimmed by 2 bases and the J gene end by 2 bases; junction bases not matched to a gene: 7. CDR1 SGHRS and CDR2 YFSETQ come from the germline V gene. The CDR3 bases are TGCGCCAGCAGCTTTCTCGCGGGGGTAACCTACAATGAGCAGTTCTTC. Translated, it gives CASSFLAGVTYNEQFF.